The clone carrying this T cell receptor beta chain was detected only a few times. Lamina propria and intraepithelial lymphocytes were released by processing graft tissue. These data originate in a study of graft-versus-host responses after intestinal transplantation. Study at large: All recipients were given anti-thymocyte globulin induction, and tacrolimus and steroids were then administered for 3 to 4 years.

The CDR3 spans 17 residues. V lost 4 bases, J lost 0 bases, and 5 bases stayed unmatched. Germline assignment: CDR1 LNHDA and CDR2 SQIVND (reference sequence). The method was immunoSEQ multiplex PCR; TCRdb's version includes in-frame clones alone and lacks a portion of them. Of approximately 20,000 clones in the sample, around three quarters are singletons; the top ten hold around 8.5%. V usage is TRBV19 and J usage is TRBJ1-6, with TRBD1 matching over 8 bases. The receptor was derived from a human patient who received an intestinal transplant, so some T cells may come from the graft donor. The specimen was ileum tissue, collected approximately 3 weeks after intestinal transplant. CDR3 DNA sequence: TGTGCCAGTAGTACGTGGACAGGGAGCTCCTATAATTCACCCCTCCACTTT. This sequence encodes CASSTWTGSSYNSPLHF.